Listed below are T cell receptor beta chains from one sample, sequenced in a study of CD8+ T cells in alopecia areata. The table came from immunoSEQ multiplex PCR; TCRdb's copy has only in-frame clones and leaves some out. This table has under 200,000 clones, 50% to 65% appearing once. The sample was CD4+ T cells sorted from blood, taken at week 24, from a patient treated with tofacitinib. The receptors originated from a human donor with alopecia areata. Both conserved end residues are part of each CDR3. The order of the fields is J gene, D gene, V gene, CDR3 protein, CDR3 DNA. D genes are given only for firm matches.

>TRBJ2-3|TRBD1|TRBV5-1
CASSDAGTGINTQYF
TGCGCCAGCAGCGACGCCGGGACAGGGATTAATACGCAGTATTTT
>TRBJ2-3|NA|TRBV12-5
CASGLADTQYF
TGTGCTAGTGGTTTGGCAGATACGCAGTATTTT
>TRBJ1-1|NA|TRBV30
CAWTRPRMNTEAFF
TGTGCCTGGACTCGCCCTCGGATGAACACTGAAGCTTTCTTT
>TRBJ1-6|TRBD1|TRBV2
CASTGQETSPLHF
TGTGCCAGCACCGGACAGGAAACTTCACCCCTCCACTTT
>TRBJ2-1|NA|TRBV6-1
CASNNPGYNEQFF
TGTGCCAGCAACAACCCAGGATACAATGAGCAGTTCTTC
>TRBJ1-5|NA|TRBV5-1
CASSADPSNQPQHF
TGCGCCAGCAGCGCCGACCCTAGCAATCAGCCCCAGCATTTT
>TRBJ2-4|NA|TRBV7-9
CASTGGNIQYF
TGCGCCAGCACAGGTGGAAACATTCAGTACTTC
>TRBJ1-3|NA|TRBV11-3
CASSLNQRNTIYF
TGTGCCAGCAGCTTAAACCAAAGAAACACCATATATTTT
>TRBJ2-6|NA|TRBV18
CASSPRQTSGANVLTF
TGTGCCAGCTCACCTCGACAGACCTCTGGGGCCAACGTCCTGACTTTC
>TRBJ1-6|NA|TRBV5-6
CASSLKPGGERSPLHF
TGTGCCAGCAGCTTGAAGCCGGGGGGCGAACGTTCACCCCTCCACTTT
>TRBJ1-5|NA|TRBV6-1
CASSEASAPLNQPQHF
TGTGCCAGCAGTGAAGCCTCCGCTCCCCTCAATCAGCCCCAGCATTTT
>TRBJ2-5|NA|TRBV11-3
CASSHGTAIGTQYF
TGTGCCAGCAGCCACGGGACGGCTATCGGGACCCAGTACTTC
>TRBJ1-2|NA|TRBV30
CAWIGGRRVGYLQANYGYTF
TGTGCCTGGATCGGTGGGCGGCGGGTTGGTTACCTGCAAGCTAACTATGGCTACACCTTC